The clone carrying this T cell receptor beta chain came up once. This entry belongs to a study of immune evolution from preneoplasia to lung adenocarcinoma. Generated by immunoSEQ multiplex PCR, the TCRdb table keeps only in-frame clones and is missing some. The table includes around 10,000 clones, 60% to 85% detected once. Germline CDR1 reads SGHRS; CDR2 reads YFSETQ. This CDR3 has 14 residues. Trimming stripped 0 bases from V and 6 bases from J, with 11 bases between. The chain has TRBV5-1 and TRBJ2-3; tentative D call: TRBD2 (6 bases). This receptor was identified in a person aged 65 to 79 with lung adenocarcinoma. Some clones in this sample may be carry-over from other donors' samples. The sequenced material came from FFPE minimally invasive lung adenocarcinoma tissue. The CDR3 DNA reads as TGCGCCAGCAGCTTGGACGGGGGATTGGATACGCAGTATTTT. It codes for CASSLDGGLDTQYF.